Each of the 2 T cell receptor beta chains below was sequenced from the same sample in a study of blood T cell repertoires in COVID-19. TCRdb's table, derived via immunoSEQ multiplex PCR, lists solely in-frame clones and lacks some. The sample shows fewer than 500,000 clones, 80% to 90% of them seen only once. Material: PBMCs or T cells enriched from blood (not recorded which). The origin of the receptors is a man in his thirties or forties who had recovered from COVID-19.

This chain connects TRBV7-9 to TRBJ2-1, with 9 bases fitting TRBD1. The CDR3 is 16 residues long. Germline-derived CDR1 and CDR2 are SEHNR and FQNEAQ (reference sequence). V lost 5 bases to trimming and J lost 7 bases; unmatched junction nucleotides: 12. CDR3 residues: CASSLSLGTGRNEQFF. CDR3 bases: TGTGCCAGCAGCCTTAGTTTGGGGACAGGGCGGAATGAGCAGTTCTTC.

The sample holds a few counts of this clone. V gene TRBV6-4 combines with J gene TRBJ2-3; TRBD2 matches at 8 bases. The germline CDR1 and CDR2 sequences are MRHNA and SNTAGT. The CDR3 spans 15 residues. V was clipped by 4 bases and J by 3 bases; unmatched bases: 6. In DNA, the CDR3 is TGTGCCAGCAGTGCCGGGACTAGGGAGACAGATACGCAGTATTTT. Its translation is CASSAGTRETDTQYF.